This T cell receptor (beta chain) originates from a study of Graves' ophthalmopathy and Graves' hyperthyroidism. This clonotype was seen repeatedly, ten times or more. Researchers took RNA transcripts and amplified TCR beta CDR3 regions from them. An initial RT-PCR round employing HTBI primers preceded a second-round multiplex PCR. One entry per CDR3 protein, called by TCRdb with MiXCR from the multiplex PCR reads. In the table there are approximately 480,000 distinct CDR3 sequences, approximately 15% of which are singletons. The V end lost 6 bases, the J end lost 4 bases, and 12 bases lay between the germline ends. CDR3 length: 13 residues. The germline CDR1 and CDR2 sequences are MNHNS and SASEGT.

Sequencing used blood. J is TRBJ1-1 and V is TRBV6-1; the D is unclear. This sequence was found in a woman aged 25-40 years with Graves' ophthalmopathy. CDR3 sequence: CASSKGTVTEAFF. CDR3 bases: TGTGCCAGCAGCAAAGGAACGGTCACTGAAGCTTTCTTT.